These T cell receptor beta chains were read from a single sample in a study of blood T cell repertoires in COVID-19. Assay: immunoSEQ multiplex PCR; the TCRdb copy retains only in-frame clones and omits some. The table includes 150,000 to 200,000 clones, around nine tenths detected once. Sequences were obtained from peripheral blood. All receptors come from an older man with acute or convalescent COVID-19. Each CDR3 is given without its conserved first and last residue.

j_call v_call cdr3_aa
TRBJ1-2 TRBV9 ASSQLSNYGYT
TRBJ1-1 TRBV11-2 ASSLSSWAF
TRBJ2-1 TRBV4-2 ASSQQLAGVYNEQF
TRBJ2-1 TRBV10-3 AISASFEGSYNEQF
TRBJ2-6 TRBV13 ASSLWLGGSGANVLT
TRBJ1-2 TRBV3-1/TRBV3-2 ASSQEGRPYGYT
TRBJ2-1 TRBV6-6 ASSYRQGDWEQF
TRBJ2-1 TRBV10-1 ASSAGLATYNEQF
TRBJ2-5 TRBV12-5 ASGPGQIQETQY
TRBJ2-5 TRBV27 ASSLIPGMGETQY
TRBJ2-5 TRBV28 ASSALAGGSQETQY
TRBJ2-2 TRBV9 ASSVDIYWTGGPTGELF
TRBJ1-6 TRBV11-3 ASSRTANSPLH
TRBJ1-2 TRBV28 ASSLRVYGYT
TRBJ2-1 TRBV2 ASRVASGGRGQF
TRBJ2-7 TRBV28 ASRRQGTYEQY
TRBJ2-7 TRBV18 ASSPVSSGRYEQY